This passage covers 22 T cell receptor beta chains from one sample sequenced in a study of T cell repertoires in cytomegalovirus infection. MiXCR was run by TCRdb on the reads, yielding one entry per CDR3 protein. The table lists about 180,000 distinct CDR3 sequences, about 15% of them singletons. The sequenced sample consisted of CD8+ T cells from PBMCs. The receptors shown here come from a human donor in good health (CMV status not recorded). Some clones in this sample may be carry-over from other donors' samples.

Worth noting for this clonotype: At one end the junction does not follow the germline gene, possibly because of a read error. The chain employs TRBV18 and TRBJ1-3, with D hard to call. This CDR3 has 17 residues. Germline V gene lookup returns CDR1 KGHSH and CDR2 LQKENI. CDR3 sequence: CASSPTDGSFTGNTIYF. The CDR3 region has the DNA TGTGCCAGCTCACCTACCGACGGGTCCTTCACTGGGAACACCATATATTTT. Complete variable domain (other parts from reference TRBV18 and TRBJ1-3): NAGVMQNPRHLVRRRGQEARLRCSPMKGHSHVYWYRQLPEEGLKFMVYLQKENIIDESGMPKERFSAEFPKEGPSILRIQQVVRGDSAAYFCASSPTDGSFTGNTIYFGEGSWLTVV.

This clonotype was observed a handful of times. The chain links TRBV6-6 to TRBJ2-5; D is perhaps TRBD1 (5 bases). V was cut by 2 bases and J by 2 bases, with 6 bases left in between. This CDR3 region has 13 residues. Germline CDR1 MNHNY, CDR2 SVGAGI (reference sequence). The CDR3 sequence: CASSYRGQETQYF. As DNA, the CDR3 is TGTGCCAGCAGTTACAGGGGACAAGAGACCCAGTACTTC.

V and J are TRBV6-5 and TRBJ2-7, with D possibly called TRBD1 or TRBD2 (5 bases each). The CDR3 consists of 15 residues. V was trimmed by 2 bases and J by 6 bases, leaving 17 bases between them. The germline V gene has CDR1 MNHEY and CDR2 SVGAGI. The CDR3 DNA is TGTGCCAGCAGTTACAACCTGGGATCGGGGCCCGAGCAGTACTTC. Its protein is CASSYNLGSGPEQYF.

This clonotype was seen a few times. The chain links TRBV6-6 to TRBJ2-1, with 10 bases that match TRBD1. Germline CDR1 is MNHNY and CDR2 is SVGAGI (reference sequence). The trim removed 7 bases at V and 9 bases at J, leaving 6 bases unmatched. CDR3 length equals 13 residues. Written as DNA, the CDR3 is TGTGCCAGCACTGGACAGGGGGAGAGTGAGCAGTTCTTC. This codes for CASTGQGESEQFF.

This clonotype was observed a few times. This chain connects TRBV7-2 to TRBJ1-4; D is undetermined. V dropped 6 bases and J dropped 8 bases, with 16 bases sitting between them. Germline loops: CDR1 SGHTA, CDR2 FQGNSA. The CDR3 has 14 residues. The CDR3 sequence is CASRPAGLGEKLFF. CDR3 DNA sequence: TGTGCCAGCAGACCCGCCGGGTTGGGCGAAAAACTGTTTTTT.

This clonotype was seen only a few times. J is TRBJ1-2 and V is TRBV6-6; a possible D gene is TRBD1 (5 bases). The CDR3 is made up of 15 amino acids. Trimming cost V 5 bases and J 6 bases, with 19 bases left between them. CDR1 and CDR2 from the germline V gene are MNHNY and SVGAGI (reference sequence). CDR3 sequence (DNA): TGTGCCAGCAGTCATACGTCCGGGACCGGGGATGGCTACACCTTC. It encodes CASSHTSGTGDGYTF.

In this sample, this clonotype turned up a few times. The chain uses TRBV7-2 and TRBJ2-2, with D unresolved. Looked up from germline, CDR1 is SGHTA and CDR2 is FQGNSA. The V and J ends lost 0 bases and 1 base respectively, with 15 bases between them. The CDR3 has 18 amino acids. CDR3 loop: CASSLALGIGRNTGELFF. Written as DNA, the CDR3 is TGTGCCAGCAGCTTAGCGTTGGGGATCGGCAGGAACACCGGGGAGCTGTTTTTT.

The chain employs TRBV6-6 and TRBJ2-2; D is tentatively TRBD1 or TRBD2 (5 bases each). This CDR3 is 14 amino acids long. Germline V gene sequence: CDR1 MNHNY, CDR2 SVGAGI (reference sequence). The V end was cut by 8 bases, the J end by 7 bases, with 17 bases between. The CDR3 spells CASRDAFLVGELFF. CDR3 in DNA: TGTGCCAGCCGGGACGCATTCCTCGTCGGGGAGCTGTTTTTT.

In this sample, this clonotype turned up a few times. The V gene is TRBV11-2, the J gene TRBJ2-2, with D possibly matching TRBD1 (6 bases). The CDR3 consists of 15 residues. Trimming took 2 bases from V and 6 from J, leaving 13 bases between them. Per germline, CDR1 SGHAT and CDR2 FQNNGV. CDR3 amino acids: CASSLSRGRAGELFF. The DNA for the CDR3 is TGTGCCAGCAGCTTAAGCAGGGGCAGGGCCGGGGAGCTGTTTTTT.

Only a few counts were recorded for this clonotype. The chain joins TRBV7-9 to TRBJ2-1; 7 nucleotides match TRBD2. CDR1 and CDR2 (germline): SEHNR, FQNEAQ (reference sequence). The trim removed 2 bases at V and 0 bases at J, leaving 10 bases unmatched. The CDR3 spans 18 residues. CDR3 DNA: TGTGCCAGCAGCTTACCTTTCGCGGGGGTGAGCTCCTACAATGAGCAGTTCTTC. It codes for CASSLPFAGVSSYNEQFF.

A few counts support this clonotype. The CDR3 coding sequence is TGTGCCAGCAGCGGGACAGGGAGGCATCAGCCCCAGCATTTT. As protein: CASSGTGRHQPQHF. The chain joins TRBV6-1 to TRBJ1-5; 9 nucleotides align to TRBD1. Trimming took 6 bases from V and 5 from J; bases not matched to a gene: 5. The CDR3 sequence is 14 residues long. Germline-derived CDR1 and CDR2 are MNHNS and SASEGT.

The chain is built from TRBV20-1 and TRBJ1-1; TRBD1 aligns across 7 bases. Germline V gene data show CDR1 as DFQATT and CDR2 as SNEGSKA (reference sequence). V was clipped by 5 bases and J by 3 bases; unmatched bases: 6. The CDR3 length is 13 residues. The CDR3 DNA reads as TGCAGTGCTGGAGGGACAGCGGACACTGAAGCTTTCTTT. Translated: CSAGGTADTEAFF.

Only a few counts were recorded for this clonotype. The rearrangement joins TRBV7-2 to TRBJ2-1, with D perhaps matching TRBD2 (6 bases). Germline lookup yields CDR1 SGHTA and CDR2 FQGNSA. The CDR3 spans 13 residues. V gave up 5 bases and J gave up 7 bases, with 12 bases separating them. The CDR3 DNA is TGTGCCAGCAGCCCTCCCGGGGGAAATGAGCAGTTCTTC. Its protein product is CASSPPGGNEQFF.

This clonotype was seen only a few times. The V and J genes are TRBV28 and TRBJ2-3, with 10 bases that match TRBD2. The CDR3 is 20 residues long. CDR1 and CDR2 from the germline V gene are MDHEN and SYDVKM. The V segment lost 2 bases and the J segment 0 bases; nucleotides outside the gene matches: 14. CDR3 DNA: TGTGCCAGCAGTTTAAACCCGATTATGCTAGCGGGGGTTAGCACAGATACGCAGTATTTT. Protein product: CASSLNPIMLAGVSTDTQYF.

The V call is TRBV4-2, the J call TRBJ2-7, with D uncertain. From germline, CDR1 is LGHNA and CDR2 YNFKEQ. Trimming stripped 0 bases from V and 2 bases from J, with 14 bases between. The CDR3 runs to 16 residues. The CDR3 nucleotides read TGTGCCAGCAGCCAAGATATGCAGCGTCGGGCCTACGAGCAGTACTTC. Translated, it gives CASSQDMQRRAYEQYF.

This CDR3 reads CASSGTTSGGQLSSYNEQFF. The CDR3 DNA follows: TGTGCCAGCAGCGGAACGACTAGCGGGGGCCAGCTTAGCTCCTACAATGAGCAGTTCTTC. This chain links TRBV9 with TRBJ2-1; TRBD2 aligns across 12 bases. The CDR3 totals 20 residues. Germline loops: CDR1 SGDLS, CDR2 YYNGEE. After removal of 3 bases from V and 0 bases from J, the junction contained 13 bases not matched to a gene.

Only a few counts were recorded for this clonotype. The rearrangement joins TRBV20-1 to TRBJ1-5, with TRBD1 as a possible D gene (5 bases). The V and J ends lost 6 bases and 7 bases respectively, with 22 bases between them. This CDR3 comprises 15 residues. CDR1 is DFQATT and CDR2 is SNEGSKA in the germline V gene (reference sequence). The CDR3, as DNA: TGCAGTGCCCATTTTGGGGACGGTCTGGGGCAGCCCCAGCATTTT. This sequence encodes CSAHFGDGLGQPQHF.

V is TRBV2 and J is TRBJ1-6; D is undetermined. The CDR3 length is 13 residues. V gave up 8 bases and J gave up 4 bases, with 9 bases separating them. CDR1 SNHLY and CDR2 FYNNEI come from the germline V gene. CDR3 nucleotides: TGTGCCAGCGTACAGAAATATAATTCACCCCTCCACTTT. This translates into CASVQKYNSPLHF.

Ten or more counts support this clonotype. This rearrangement joins TRBV7-2 to TRBJ1-1; D perhaps matches TRBD1 (5 bases). V lost 1 base and J lost 4, with 13 bases in between. Germline values: CDR1 SGHTA, CDR2 FQGNSA. The CDR3 contains 15 residues. The DNA for the CDR3 is TGTGCCAGCAGCTTAGAATGGATCGGGGCCACTGAAGCTTTCTTT. Encoded protein: CASSLEWIGATEAFF.

This chain uses TRBV7-9 with TRBJ2-7; possible D gene TRBD1, 5 bases. Germline values: CDR1 SEHNR, CDR2 FQNEAQ (reference sequence). The CDR3 extends over 13 amino acids. V gave up 6 bases and J gave up 4 bases, with 13 bases separating them. In DNA form, the CDR3 reads TGTGCCAGCAGTAGAGGTGGGGCGTACGAGCAGTACTTC. It specifies CASSRGGAYEQYF.

The rearrangement uses TRBV6-5 and TRBJ1-1; 9 nucleotides line up with TRBD1. Germline V CDR1 and CDR2: MNHEY, SVGAGI. The length of the CDR3 is 14 residues. The V gene end was trimmed by 2 bases and the J gene end by 10 bases; junction bases not matched to a gene: 8. CDR3 residues: CASSYPGTGSAAFF. DNA of the CDR3: TGTGCCAGCAGTTACCCCGGGACAGGGTCTGCAGCTTTCTTT.

The chain carries TRBV20-1 and TRBJ2-7; 12 bases map to TRBD2. This CDR3 is 15 amino acids long. Germline V gene data show CDR1 as DFQATT and CDR2 as SNEGSKA (reference sequence). The trim removed 1 base at V and 5 bases at J, leaving 6 bases unmatched. The CDR3 here is CSARGASGGVDEQYF. CDR3 coding DNA: TGCAGTGCTAGAGGGGCTAGCGGGGGGGTGGACGAGCAGTACTTC.